Listed below are T cell receptor beta chains from one sample, sequenced in a study of T-cell reconstitution after alpha-beta-depleted transplantation in children. TCRdb called the PCR reads again in MiXCR, with one record for every CDR3 protein. Among approximately 240,000 distinct CDR3 sequences listed, under 9.5% were seen once. The sequences come from PBMCs from the stem cell graft donor, collected from the stem cell graft. The receptors were gathered from a human donor who donated a stem cell graft to a child with acute lymphoblastic leukemia. Both conserved end residues are part of each CDR3. Each record gives: V gene, clone size, D gene, CDR3 length, J gene, CDR3 protein, CDR3 DNA. D genes are given only for firm matches. A clone size is listed for some rows: how often the clone was seen (once, few, many), or a class if it is expanded.

v_call: TRBV3-1; clone_size: few; d_call: TRBD2; cdr3_length: 16; j_call: TRBJ2-2; cdr3_aa: CASSQGGTSWSGELFF; cdr3_nt: TGTGCCAGCAGCCAAGGGGGGACTAGCTGGTCCGGGGAGCTGTTTTTT
v_call: TRBV2; clone_size: few; d_call: TRBD1; cdr3_length: 15; j_call: TRBJ2-2; cdr3_aa: CASSPGRGLVGELFF; cdr3_nt: TGTGCCAGCAGCCCCGGCAGGGGGCTCGTCGGGGAGCTGTTTTTT
v_call: TRBV4-3; clone_size: many; d_call: TRBD1; cdr3_length: 16; j_call: TRBJ1-2; cdr3_aa: CASSQERTGGISGYTF; cdr3_nt: TGCGCCAGCAGCCAAGAACGGACAGGGGGGATAAGTGGCTACACCTTC
v_call: TRBV5-6; clone_size: many; d_call: NA; cdr3_length: 16; j_call: TRBJ2-5; cdr3_aa: CASSLAGRGGGETQYF; cdr3_nt: TGTGCCAGCAGCTTGGCTGGGCGGGGAGGGGGAGAGACCCAGTACTTC
v_call: TRBV29-1; clone_size: NA; d_call: TRBD1; cdr3_length: 13; j_call: TRBJ1-1; cdr3_aa: CSVATGGGTEAFF; cdr3_nt: TGCAGCGTTGCGACAGGGGGGGGCACTGAAGCTTTCTTT
v_call: TRBV5-6; clone_size: NA; d_call: NA; cdr3_length: 11; j_call: TRBJ2-7; cdr3_aa: CASSSAGEQYF; cdr3_nt: TGTGCCAGCAGCTCCGCAGGGGAGCAGTACTTC
v_call: TRBV7-9; clone_size: many; d_call: NA; cdr3_length: 14; j_call: TRBJ2-7; cdr3_aa: CASSLGVVAGAQYF; cdr3_nt: TGTGCCAGCAGCTTAGGAGTTGTGGCGGGTGCGCAGTACTTC
v_call: TRBV9; clone_size: NA; d_call: NA; cdr3_length: 13; j_call: TRBJ2-5; cdr3_aa: CASSRGNRETQYF; cdr3_nt: TGTGCCAGCAGCCGAGGGAATCGGGAGACCCAGTACTTC
v_call: TRBV29-1; clone_size: many; d_call: TRBD2; cdr3_length: 14; j_call: TRBJ2-7; cdr3_aa: CSVQGTSGTYEQYF; cdr3_nt: TGCAGCGTCCAAGGGACTAGCGGGACCTACGAGCAGTACTTC
v_call: TRBV13; clone_size: NA; d_call: NA; cdr3_length: 16; j_call: TRBJ1-1; cdr3_aa: CASSSGDGPRATEAFF; cdr3_nt: TGTGCCAGCAGCTCGGGGGACGGGCCCAGGGCGACTGAAGCTTTCTTT
v_call: TRBV7-2; clone_size: many; d_call: NA; cdr3_length: 13; j_call: TRBJ2-4; cdr3_aa: CASSLNGRNIQYF; cdr3_nt: TGTGCCAGCAGCTTAAATGGGCGGAACATTCAGTACTTC
v_call: TRBV7-8; clone_size: NA; d_call: TRBD1; cdr3_length: 16; j_call: TRBJ1-5; cdr3_aa: CASSLIGQGNNQPQHF; cdr3_nt: TGTGCCAGCAGCTTAATAGGACAGGGGAACAATCAGCCCCAGCATTTT
v_call: TRBV2; clone_size: many; d_call: NA; cdr3_length: 16; j_call: TRBJ2-5; cdr3_aa: CASSVVRGGGQETQYF; cdr3_nt: TGTGCCAGCAGTGTAGTAAGGGGAGGTGGACAAGAGACCCAGTACTTC
v_call: TRBV12-3/TRBV12-4; clone_size: NA; d_call: NA; cdr3_length: 14; j_call: TRBJ1-3; cdr3_aa: CASSHSVIGNTIYF; cdr3_nt: TGTGCCAGCAGTCATTCGGTCATCGGGAACACCATATATTTT
v_call: TRBV5-1; clone_size: few; d_call: TRBD1; cdr3_length: 15; j_call: TRBJ1-1; cdr3_aa: CASSTPGTGAAEAFF; cdr3_nt: TGCGCCAGCAGTACCCCCGGGACAGGGGCGGCTGAAGCTTTCTTT
v_call: TRBV7-2; clone_size: NA; d_call: NA; cdr3_length: 16; j_call: TRBJ1-6; cdr3_aa: CASSSRTGPPHSPLHF; cdr3_nt: TGTGCCAGCAGTTCCAGAACAGGGCCCCCCCATTCACCCCTCCACTTT
v_call: TRBV7-8; clone_size: NA; d_call: TRBD1; cdr3_length: 17; j_call: TRBJ2-5; cdr3_aa: CASSLAVGTGAIETQYF; cdr3_nt: TGTGCCAGCAGCTTAGCGGTGGGGACAGGGGCTATAGAGACCCAGTACTTC
v_call: TRBV27; clone_size: NA; d_call: NA; cdr3_length: 16; j_call: TRBJ2-2; cdr3_aa: CASRPFTVGAGGELFF; cdr3_nt: TGTGCCAGCAGGCCGTTTACCGTGGGGGCCGGCGGGGAGCTGTTTTTT
v_call: TRBV19; clone_size: NA; d_call: TRBD1; cdr3_length: 14; j_call: TRBJ2-7; cdr3_aa: CASRGTGAHYEQYF; cdr3_nt: TGTGCCAGTAGGGGGACAGGCGCCCACTACGAGCAGTACTTC
v_call: TRBV20-1; clone_size: few; d_call: TRBD1; cdr3_length: 14; j_call: TRBJ1-6; cdr3_aa: CSAATGGIGSPLHF; cdr3_nt: TGCAGTGCCGCGACAGGGGGAATTGGTTCACCCCTCCACTTT
v_call: TRBV27; clone_size: few; d_call: TRBD2; cdr3_length: 14; j_call: TRBJ2-7; cdr3_aa: CASSDRGGPYEQYF; cdr3_nt: TGTGCCAGCAGTGATCGGGGGGGACCCTACGAGCAGTACTTC
v_call: TRBV7-9; clone_size: few; d_call: NA; cdr3_length: 16; j_call: TRBJ2-7; cdr3_aa: CASSSRRGDRSYEQYF; cdr3_nt: TGTGCCAGCAGCTCCCGACGGGGCGATAGATCCTACGAGCAGTACTTC
v_call: TRBV7-8; clone_size: many; d_call: TRBD1; cdr3_length: 16; j_call: TRBJ2-5; cdr3_aa: CASSLDNRGIVETQYF; cdr3_nt: TGTGCCAGCAGCCTCGATAACAGGGGGATAGTAGAGACCCAGTACTTC
v_call: TRBV5-1; clone_size: many; d_call: NA; cdr3_length: 14; j_call: TRBJ1-4; cdr3_aa: CASSPVAGNEKLFF; cdr3_nt: TGCGCCAGCAGCCCGGTGGCGGGTAATGAAAAACTGTTTTTT
v_call: TRBV29-1; clone_size: few; d_call: NA; cdr3_length: 10; j_call: TRBJ1-1; cdr3_aa: CSGTGGRAFF; cdr3_nt: TGCAGCGGCACGGGAGGGCGGGCTTTCTTT
v_call: TRBV12-3/TRBV12-4; clone_size: NA; d_call: NA; cdr3_length: 15; j_call: TRBJ1-5; cdr3_aa: CASSLAGPSNQPQHF; cdr3_nt: TGTGCCAGCAGTTTAGCCGGGCCAAGCAATCAGCCCCAGCATTTT
v_call: TRBV12-3/TRBV12-4; clone_size: many; d_call: NA; cdr3_length: 12; j_call: TRBJ2-7; cdr3_aa: CASSFLGNEQYF; cdr3_nt: TGTGCCAGCAGTTTCTTAGGTAACGAGCAGTACTTC
v_call: TRBV10-1; clone_size: few; d_call: TRBD1; cdr3_length: 20; j_call: TRBJ2-6; cdr3_aa: CASSEFKPGTGVTGANVLTF; cdr3_nt: TGCGCCAGCAGTGAGTTCAAACCTGGGACAGGGGTAACTGGGGCCAACGTCCTGACTTTC
v_call: TRBV20-1; clone_size: few; d_call: NA; cdr3_length: 13; j_call: TRBJ1-2; cdr3_aa: CSARDPGGYGYTF; cdr3_nt: TGCAGTGCTAGAGATCCTGGGGGCTATGGCTACACCTTC
v_call: TRBV24-1; clone_size: many; d_call: NA; cdr3_length: 14; j_call: TRBJ2-5; cdr3_aa: CATSDPGSRETQYF; cdr3_nt: TGTGCCACCAGTGATCCGGGATCGAGGGAGACCCAGTACTTC
v_call: TRBV11-1; clone_size: NA; d_call: TRBD2; cdr3_length: 15; j_call: TRBJ2-1; cdr3_aa: CASSSGTSGVNEQFF; cdr3_nt: TGTGCCAGCAGCTCCGGGACTAGCGGGGTCAATGAGCAGTTCTTC
v_call: TRBV5-1; clone_size: NA; d_call: TRBD2; cdr3_length: 17; j_call: TRBJ2-3; cdr3_aa: CASSYGLAGASTDTQYF; cdr3_nt: TGCGCCAGCAGCTACGGACTAGCGGGGGCCAGCACAGATACGCAGTATTTT
v_call: TRBV12-3/TRBV12-4; clone_size: many; d_call: NA; cdr3_length: 12; j_call: TRBJ1-5; cdr3_aa: CASSFGEVPQHF; cdr3_nt: TGTGCCAGCAGTTTCGGGGAGGTGCCCCAGCATTTT
v_call: TRBV20-1; clone_size: NA; d_call: NA; cdr3_length: 15; j_call: TRBJ2-3; cdr3_aa: CSARDRIRNTDTQYF; cdr3_nt: TGCAGTGCTAGAGATCGGATCAGAAACACAGATACGCAGTATTTT
v_call: TRBV9; clone_size: NA; d_call: TRBD1; cdr3_length: 18; j_call: TRBJ2-1; cdr3_aa: CASSVGAGGKHSYNEQFF; cdr3_nt: TGTGCCAGCAGCGTGGGGGCAGGGGGCAAACACTCCTACAATGAGCAGTTCTTC
v_call: TRBV20-1; clone_size: NA; d_call: TRBD2; cdr3_length: 19; j_call: TRBJ2-2; cdr3_aa: CSARGGALAGLRYAGELFF; cdr3_nt: TGCAGTGCTAGAGGGGGTGCACTAGCGGGCCTCCGATACGCCGGGGAGCTGTTTTTT
v_call: TRBV6-1; clone_size: few; d_call: NA; cdr3_length: 15; j_call: TRBJ1-5; cdr3_aa: CASSEAGPRNQPQHF; cdr3_nt: TGTGCCAGCAGTGAAGCAGGCCCTCGAAATCAGCCCCAGCATTTT
v_call: TRBV20-1; clone_size: NA; d_call: TRBD2; cdr3_length: 17; j_call: TRBJ2-4; cdr3_aa: CSAALITSGGAQNIQYF; cdr3_nt: TGCAGTGCTGCCCTAATCACTAGCGGGGGCGCGCAAAACATTCAGTACTTC